This TCR beta chain was documented in a study of T cell repertoires in cytomegalovirus infection. Germline values: CDR1 SNHLY, CDR2 FYNNEI. Trimming removed 1 base at V and 4 bases at J, with 8 bases between. The CDR3 loop spans 14 amino acids. A few counts support this clonotype. MiXCR, run by TCRdb on the reads, gives a single entry per CDR3 protein. The sample comprises 150,000 to 200,000 distinct CDR3 sequences, approximately 19% of which are singletons, and 2.5% to 3% rests with the top ten. Sequencing input: PBMCs. This chain links TRBV2 with TRBJ1-5; D remains ambiguous. This receptor was identified in a human donor in good health (CMV status not recorded). Some clones in this sample may be carry-over from other donors' samples. The CDR3 here is CASSEVSGNQPQHF. CDR3 sequence (DNA): TGTGCCAGCAGTGAAGTATCTGGAAATCAGCCCCAGCATTTT.